These 8 T cell receptor beta chains share one sample of origin, sequenced in a study of early T cells in non-severe SARS-CoV-2 infection. TCRdb re-called the 5' RACE reads with MiXCR, one entry per CDR3 protein. Of around 30,000 distinct CDR3 sequences listed, less than 7% are singletons. Source material: whole blood. These receptors were taken from an adult who was a healthcare worker with PCR-confirmed SARS-CoV-2 infection or an uninfected control (not recorded which).

The chain uses TRBV12-3 or TRBV12-4 and TRBJ1-4; TRBD1 is a possible D gene (5 bases). The V end was cut by 4 bases, the J end by 4 bases, with 10 bases between. This CDR3 comprises 14 residues. CDR3 DNA sequence: TGTGCCAGCAGTTCGGGACGGGTTAATGAAAAACTGTTTTTT. It specifies CASSSGRVNEKLFF.

V gene TRBV6-6 combines with J gene TRBJ1-6, with 9 bases fitting TRBD1. CDR1 and CDR2 (germline): MNHNY, SVGAGI (reference sequence). The CDR3 extends over 14 amino acids. V dropped 9 bases and J dropped 3; count of bases not matched to a gene: 3. Written as DNA, the CDR3 is TGTGCCAGTTTGGACAGGGGCTATAATTCACCCCTCCACTTT. It translates to CASLDRGYNSPLHF.

The chain employs TRBV10-3 and TRBJ2-3; no definite D call. Germline CDR1 is ENHRY and CDR2 is SYGVKD. The CDR3 consists of 16 residues. V gave up 0 bases and J gave up 0 bases, with 10 bases separating them. The CDR3 nucleotides are TGTGCCATCAGTGAGTCTAGAGGTCGCAGCACAGATACGCAGTATTTT. It yields the protein CAISESRGRSTDTQYF.

This clonotype was counted a few times. The genes are TRBV9 and TRBJ1-1, with unresolved D. V was shortened by 2 bases and J by 2 bases, with 10 bases between the two germline ends. Per germline, CDR1 SGDLS and CDR2 YYNGEE. This CDR3 is built from 14 residues. CDR3 in amino acids: CASSVKGQNTEAFF. CDR3 DNA: TGTGCCAGCAGCGTCAAGGGCCAAAACACTGAAGCTTTCTTT.

This clonotype was seen at least ten times. J is TRBJ1-2 and V is TRBV18, with a tentative D call TRBD1 (5 bases). V shed 0 bases and J shed 0 bases, with 14 bases lying between them. The CDR3 runs to 17 residues. CDR1 and CDR2 from the germline V gene are KGHSH and LQKENI. The CDR3 here is CASSPPWTRDSNYGYTF. The CDR3 coding sequence is TGTGCCAGCTCACCACCCTGGACAAGGGACTCTAACTATGGCTACACCTTC.

This clonotype was observed at least ten times. This chain joins TRBV19 and TRBJ1-4; 8 nucleotides line up with TRBD1. The CDR3 is 11 amino acids. With V trimmed by 9 bases and J by 9 bases, 3 bases remained unmatched. Germline CDR1 and CDR2: LNHDA and SQIVND (reference sequence). CDR3 sequence: CASRTGQKLFF. The CDR3 DNA reads as TGTGCCAGCCGGACAGGGCAAAAACTGTTTTTT.

This clonotype was recorded at least ten times. This sequence joins TRBV11-3 and TRBJ1-1, with D maybe TRBD1 (5 bases). V was cut by 5 bases and J by 7 bases, with 11 bases left in between. The germline gives CDR1 SGHNT, CDR2 YENEEA. This CDR3 region has 12 residues. CDR3 sequence (DNA): TGTGCCAGCAGCGTTTCGGGGGTTGAAGCTTTCTTT. Residues: CASSVSGVEAFF.

V and J are TRBV30 and TRBJ1-3, with a possible D match to TRBD1 (6 bases). The CDR3 is 13 amino acids. V was shortened by 3 bases and J by 2 bases, with 8 bases between the two germline ends. CDR1 GTSNPN and CDR2 SVGIG come from the germline V gene (reference sequence). CDR3 in amino acids: CAWRGTPGNTIYF. In nucleotides, the CDR3 is TGTGCCTGGAGGGGGACACCTGGAAACACCATATATTTT.